These T cell receptor beta chains were read from a single sample in a study of blood T cells in healthy people across ages. One entry per CDR3 protein results from TCRdb running MiXCR on the 5' RACE reads. Among around 1.7 million distinct CDR3 sequences listed, 28% were seen once. Sequenced input: blood. The receptors come from a young woman in good health. Each CDR3 is given with its conserved first and last residue. The D gene is left open where the match is weak. Where a row states a size, it is once, few, many or the class of an expanded clone; other rows omit it.

TRBJ1-5 TRBV2 NA NA TGTGCCAGCAGTGAATTGGGGGCTCTGGACCAGCCCCAGCATTTT CASSELGALDQPQHF
TRBJ2-5 TRBV29-1 NA NA TGCAGCGTTATGGAACCCCAAGAGACCCAGTACTTC CSVMEPQETQYF
TRBJ1-2 TRBV27 few TRBD1 TGTGCCAGCAGACTTGGACAGGGCCTCTATGGCTACACCTTC CASRLGQGLYGYTF
TRBJ1-4 TRBV5-1 few NA TGCGCCAGCAGCTGGGGGTCAGGGTTCAATGAAAAACTGTTTTTT CASSWGSGFNEKLFF
TRBJ2-6 TRBV29-1 few NA TGCAGCGTTGAAACACCGAGCTCTGGGGCCAACGTCCTGACTTTC CSVETPSSGANVLTF
TRBJ1-1 TRBV12-5 NA NA TGTGCTAGTGCCCCGGGACACTGGAACACTGAAGCTTTCTTT CASAPGHWNTEAFF
TRBJ2-7 TRBV9 few TRBD1 TGTGCCAGCAGCCTGCTCGGGGACAGGGATGGCGAGCAGTACTTC CASSLLGDRDGEQYF
TRBJ1-4 TRBV7-2 few NA TGTGCCAGCAGCCTTATGAGCACTAATGAAAAACTGTTTTTT CASSLMSTNEKLFF
TRBJ2-7 TRBV29-1 NA NA TGCAGCGTTGGGAGGAGCTTCTACGAGCAGTACTTC CSVGRSFYEQYF
TRBJ2-3 TRBV12-5 NA NA TGTGCTAGTGGTTTGCGTGATTTCACAGATACGCAGTATTTT CASGLRDFTDTQYF
TRBJ2-1 TRBV20-1 many TRBD2 TGCAGTGTCAGCGGGGGGGCCTCGTATGAGCAGTTCTTC CSVSGGASYEQFF
TRBJ2-1 TRBV24-1 few NA TGTGCCACCAGCGTCGGCGGAGGCTCCTACAATGAGCAGTTCTTC CATSVGGGSYNEQFF
TRBJ2-3 TRBV28 once TRBD1 TGTGCCAGCAGTGTCCCGGGACAGGGGGCAGGAGATACGCAGTATTTT CASSVPGQGAGDTQYF
TRBJ2-3 TRBV12-3/TRBV12-4 NA NA TGTGCCAGCACCGCGGACCTCTCGACAGATACGCAGTATTTT CASTADLSTDTQYF
TRBJ2-1 TRBV20-1 NA TRBD2 TGCAGTGCCCCGGCAACTAGCGGGGGGCGGAATGAGCAGTTCTTC CSAPATSGGRNEQFF
TRBJ2-5 TRBV7-2 many TRBD2 TGTGCCAGCAGCTTAAGGGTCGGGAGGTTCCAAGAGACCCAGTACTTC CASSLRVGRFQETQYF
TRBJ2-1 TRBV7-2 few TRBD2 TGTGCCAGCAGCCGAGGGGCTAGCGGGAGGATGCGCAATGAGCAGTTCTTC CASSRGASGRMRNEQFF
TRBJ2-1 TRBV10-3 NA TRBD2 TGTGCCATCAGGACTAGCGGGGGTTACAATGAGCAGTTCTTC CAIRTSGGYNEQFF
TRBJ1-2 TRBV11-2 NA TRBD1 TGTGCCGGCAGCTCCGGGACAGGGGGCGGATACTATGGCTACACCTTC CAGSSGTGGGYYGYTF
TRBJ2-3 TRBV7-9 few TRBD2 TGTGCCAGCAGCTTAGTGGCTAGCGGATACACAGATACGCAGTATTTT CASSLVASGYTDTQYF
TRBJ2-7 TRBV6-6 many TRBD2 TGTGCCAGCAGTTACTCGTTGCGGGAGCCCCCCTACGAGCAGTACTTC CASSYSLREPPYEQYF
TRBJ2-2 TRBV9 NA TRBD2 TGTGCCAGCAGCGTAAATATAGCGGGAAATACCGGGGAGCTGTTTTTT CASSVNIAGNTGELFF
TRBJ1-5 TRBV2 NA NA TGTGCCAGCACCATCCGGGCCGACAATCAGCCCCAGCATTTT CASTIRADNQPQHF
TRBJ2-3 TRBV12-3/TRBV12-4 many NA TGTGCCAGCAGTTCAAGCGCAGGGACAGATACGCAGTATTTT CASSSSAGTDTQYF
TRBJ2-1 TRBV7-6 few NA TGTGCCAGCAGCTTAGCTCGGGCAGACACCAATGAGCAGTTCTTC CASSLARADTNEQFF
TRBJ2-4 TRBV20-1 NA NA TGCAGTGCTAGAGAGGAGATGGGCAAAAACATTCAGTACTTC CSAREEMGKNIQYF
TRBJ2-3 TRBV20-1 NA NA TGCAGTGCTAGTACCGGCCTGGATACGCAGTATTTT CSASTGLDTQYF
TRBJ2-7 TRBV29-1 many NA TGCAGCGTTGAGATTTCTCCGTACGAGCAGTACTTC CSVEISPYEQYF
TRBJ2-7 TRBV7-2 NA NA TGTGCCAGCAGCTGGGAAACGGGAGACGAGCAGTACTTC CASSWETGDEQYF
TRBJ2-5 TRBV7-2 NA NA TGTGCCAGCAGCTTCCGGACTATAGAGACCCAGTACTTC CASSFRTIETQYF
TRBJ2-5 TRBV11-2 many TRBD1 TGTGCCAGCAGCTTAGATCCAGGGGGCGGAGAGACCCAGTACTTC CASSLDPGGGETQYF
TRBJ2-7 TRBV13 NA NA TGTGCCAGCAGCCCGCGTCTAGGAGAAGGTCGGGGAGTACCTCAGTACTTC CASSPRLGEGRGVPQYF
TRBJ2-1 TRBV6-6 many TRBD2 TGTGCCAGCACCGCGAGGGGTAGCGGGAGTGGCTACAATGAGCAGTTCTTC CASTARGSGSGYNEQFF
TRBJ1-6 TRBV5-1 NA NA TGCGCCAGCAGTCTGACGGCGGAGAATTCACCCCTCCACTTT CASSLTAENSPLHF
TRBJ1-1 TRBV7-8 few NA TGTGCCAGCAGCGAGAGAGTGCGGGCCACTGAAGCTTTCTTT CASSERVRATEAFF
TRBJ2-3 TRBV9 NA NA TGTGCCAGCAGCGTAGGTACAATCCCAGATACGCAGTATTTT CASSVGTIPDTQYF
TRBJ1-1 TRBV7-2 NA NA TGTGCCAGCAGCCCGGGTCCTTTTGCGACTGAAGCTTTCTTT CASSPGPFATEAFF
TRBJ2-1 TRBV14 few TRBD2 TGTGCCAGCAGCCAAGAGGGACTAGCGTCGGGTGAGCAGTTCTTC CASSQEGLASGEQFF
TRBJ2-7 TRBV7-9 NA NA TGTGCCAGCAGAGCTACAGGGCCCGAGCAGTACTTC CASRATGPEQYF
TRBJ2-1 TRBV3-1 few TRBD2 TGTGCCAGCAGCGGCCTAATAGCGGGGAACCTATACAATGAGCAGTTCTTC CASSGLIAGNLYNEQFF
TRBJ2-7 TRBV20-1 many NA TGCAGTGCAATGGACAGTGGGACCTACGAGCAGTACTTC CSAMDSGTYEQYF
TRBJ1-2 TRBV7-3 NA NA TGTGCCAGCAGCTTGGGGGAAGAGTATGGCTACACCTTC CASSLGEEYGYTF
TRBJ1-1 TRBV11-2 few NA TGTGCCAGCAGTCCCAGGGCCACACCCGGCATGAACACTGAAGCTTTCTTT CASSPRATPGMNTEAFF
TRBJ2-6 TRBV10-3 many NA TGTGCCATCAGTGAGTCGTTTGGCAGGCCCTCTGGGGCCAACGTCCTGACTTTC CAISESFGRPSGANVLTF
TRBJ2-6 TRBV12-3/TRBV12-4 NA NA TGTGCCAGCAGCATTCCTCCTACTCGAAGCTCTGGGGCCAACGTCCGGACTTTC CASSIPPTRSSGANVRTF
TRBJ2-1 TRBV6-4 NA NA TGTGCCAGCAGTGACTCGATACCGGGGGATCGAGACAATGAGCAGTTCTTC CASSDSIPGDRDNEQFF
TRBJ2-7 TRBV12-3/TRBV12-4 many TRBD1 TGTGCCAGCAGTTTAATCCCCGGGACAGGGTCATTGGAGCAGTACTTC CASSLIPGTGSLEQYF
TRBJ2-1 TRBV5-1 NA NA TGCGCCAGCAGGGAAGGGCAGCGGTCCTACAATGAGCAGTTCTTC CASREGQRSYNEQFF
TRBJ1-6 TRBV4-1 NA NA TGCGCCAGCAGCCAAGAAGTTCGACGGAATAATTCACCCCTCCACTTT CASSQEVRRNNSPLHF
TRBJ1-6 TRBV10-2 NA NA TGCGCCAGCAGTGACTCGTCGGCGGATTATAATTCACCCCTCCACTTT CASSDSSADYNSPLHF
TRBJ2-1 TRBV4-1 NA NA TGCGCCAGCAGCCAAGATCGTTCGGGCAGTCGGTACAATGAGCAGTTCTTC CASSQDRSGSRYNEQFF
TRBJ1-6 TRBV19 few TRBD1 TGTGCCAGTAGTACCCCAGGACAGGGGAACGGTTCACCCCTCCACTTT CASSTPGQGNGSPLHF
TRBJ1-2 TRBV4-1 NA NA TGCGCCAGCAGCCAAGACCCAGGTGACTATGGCTACACCTTC CASSQDPGDYGYTF
TRBJ2-3 TRBV9 few NA TGTGCTAGCAGCGAGAGTTTAGGGACGGCAGATACGCAGTATTTT CASSESLGTADTQYF
TRBJ2-1 TRBV15 few NA TGTGCCACCAGCCCCCGTGGAACAGATTTCTACAATGAGCAGTTCTTC CATSPRGTDFYNEQFF
TRBJ2-5 TRBV2 many TRBD2 TGTGCCAGCAGAGAGGGACTAGCTAGAAAGACCCAGTACTTC CASREGLARKTQYF
TRBJ2-5 TRBV7-3 NA TRBD1 TGTGCCAGCAGTTGCGACAGGGGAGCGCACAATGAGCAGTACTTC CASSCDRGAHNEQYF
TRBJ1-1 TRBV6-6 few NA TGTGCCAGCACCCCGATCGGGGGAACTGAAGCTTTCTTT CASTPIGGTEAFF
TRBJ1-2 TRBV20-1 NA NA TGCAGTGCCCACCACTCGACAGTAGGCTATGGCTACACCTTC CSAHHSTVGYGYTF
TRBJ2-5 TRBV7-9 NA TRBD2 TGTGCCAGCATTTATTGGACTAGCGGCAACAATGAGCAGTACTTC CASIYWTSGNNEQYF